The T cell receptor (beta chain) under discussion was sequenced for a study of T-cell reconstitution after alpha-beta-depleted transplantation in children. The study's findings and limits: Once a year had passed after transplant, T-cell counts and diversity came mostly from newly produced T cells. In patients about two months after transplant, alpha-beta T cells reportedly arose from several hundred expanded graft clones.

Germline assignment: CDR1 LNHNV and CDR2 YYDKDF (reference sequence). CDR3 length: 16 amino acids. V was trimmed by 4 bases and J by 2 bases, leaving 16 bases between them. Preparation of the TCRbeta library involved a method that used unique molecular identifiers. TCRdb passed the PCR reads through MiXCR, listing each CDR3 protein once. The sample includes fewer than 500,000 distinct CDR3 sequences, approximately 41% seen only once; the top ten take roughly 27%. Details on this clonotype: The antigen is not known.

The receptor was derived from a girl aged 2-10 years with aplastic anemia, due to receive a stem cell transplant. V gene TRBV15 combines with J gene TRBJ2-3, with no clear D. The sample in question was PBMCs, obtained before TCRalphabeta/CD19-depleted stem cell transplant. DNA of the CDR3: TGTGCCACCAGCACCCTCAGAGTTGTCTACACAGATACGCAGTATTTT. Translated: CATSTLRVVYTDTQYF. The full variable domain, with the rest looked up from reference TRBV15 and TRBJ2-3, is DAMVIQNPRYQVTQFGKPVTLSCSQTLNHNVMYWYQQKSSQAPKLLFHYYDKDFNNEADTPDNFQSRRPNTSFCFLDIRSPGLGDTAMYLCATSTLRVVYTDTQYFGPGTRLTVL.